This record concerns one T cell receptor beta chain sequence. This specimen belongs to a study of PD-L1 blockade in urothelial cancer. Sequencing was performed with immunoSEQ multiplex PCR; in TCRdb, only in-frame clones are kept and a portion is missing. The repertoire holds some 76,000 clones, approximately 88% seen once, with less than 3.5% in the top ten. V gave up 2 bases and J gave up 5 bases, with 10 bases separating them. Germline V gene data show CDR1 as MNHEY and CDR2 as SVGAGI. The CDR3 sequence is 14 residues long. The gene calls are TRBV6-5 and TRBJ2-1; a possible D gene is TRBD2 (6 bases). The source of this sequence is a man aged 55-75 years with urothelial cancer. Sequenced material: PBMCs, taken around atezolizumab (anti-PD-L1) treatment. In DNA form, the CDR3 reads TGTGCCAGCAGTTACGCGGGGACCAACAATGAGCAGTTCTTC. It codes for CASSYAGTNNEQFF.